This TCR beta chain is drawn from a study of tumor-infiltrating lymphocytes in primary liver carcinoma (dated by TCRdb to about 2017). In terms of the full investigation: Hepatocellular carcinoma (four) or combined HCC and intrahepatic cholangiocarcinoma (one) was present in the five patients, who were three men and two women aged 30 to 69 years. The tumors of the five patients were staged as T1-T3 N0M0, with maximum diameters ranging from roughly 4 to 10 cm. Samples yielded roughly 3.65 to 7.5 million productive TCRbeta reads; read depth did not differ significantly between tissue types. Across five regions of each liver tumor, along with adjacent normal tissue and blood, the study brought together TCRbeta repertoire sequencing, expression microarrays and whole-exome sequencing. A total of roughly 35 specimens from 5 patients underwent TCRbeta repertoire sequencing, comprising 25 or so tumor regions, 5 adjacent noncancerous liver tissues and 5 peripheral blood samples. To link TCRbeta repertoire diversity to the local molecular phenotype, the roughly 24 tumor region samples were profiled with Agilent mRNA microarrays. Repertoires from technical replicates were highly reproducible, with mean shared-clone rates approximately 0.92 and correlation coefficients above 0.95. The full study reports these points: Because only the TCR beta chain was sequenced and unpaired alpha chains were not captured, true repertoire diversity is likely underestimated. Since the samples were bulk and unsorted, there was no way to compare CD4+ and CD8+ T cell repertoires. With just a few patients in the study, the authors point out that the findings should be validated in a larger study. A significantly larger repertoire fraction was made up by the top 250 clones in tumors than in blood (p = 0.039). Only about 7.5-24% of top clones were present in all five regions of a tumor, suggesting spatial heterogeneity of tumor-infiltrating T cells. Pairs of tumor regions showed greater repertoire overlap (mean around 35%) than tumor-adjacent pairs (roughly 17%) or tumor-blood pairs (approximately 15%), which is consistent with antigen-driven expansion.

Without any cell sorting, total RNA and DNA were co-extracted from approximately 20-30 mg of bulk tissue using the AllPrep DNA/RNA mini kit. Surgical resection was performed in China between 2015 and early 2016 on about five patients with histopathologically diagnosed primary liver carcinoma. At the time of sampling, the patients were treatment-naive and had chronic HBV infection. Each tumor was sampled at five spatially separated regions: the superior, inferior, left-lateral and right-lateral poles and the tumor centre. More than 75% viable tumor cells were found by histology in every tumor sample. Pieces of fresh tumor and adjacent tissue were cut in half, with one half kept in RNAlater at -80 degrees C and the other half sent for histology. Using a constant-region primer and ProtoScript II reverse transcriptase, TCRbeta-specific cDNA was reverse-transcribed from about 540 ng total RNA. Three nested multiplex PCR rounds, following a slightly modified ARM-PCR procedure, were used to build the TCRbeta libraries. The first two PCR rounds used multiplex TRBV1-TRBV30 forward primers with a Cbeta reverse primer, each for roughly 10 cycles. Sample barcodes and Illumina adapters were attached in a final 25-cycle PCR using Deep VentR polymerase. Before sequencing, amplicons between 200 and 500 bp were purified from gel using a QIAquick gel extraction kit. An Illumina HiSeq 2500 was used to sequence the TCRbeta amplicons, generating 250-bp paired-end reads. On the authors' methods: Quality trimming of reads was performed with Trimmomatic v0.33, and paired reads were merged with FLASH v1.2.11 so that full CDR3 sequences could be recovered. V, D and J germline segments were assigned to the rearranged TCRbeta sequences using MiGEC v1.2.1b. Clonotype statistics and Shannon-Wiener diversity indices were calculated with VDJtools v1.0.0. To cut down on sampling bias, every analysis after diversity analysis relied on just the 250 most abundant clonotypes from each sample. The public reads were reanalyzed by TCRdb: fastp trimming at Q25, MiXCR alignment, in-frame beta chains only. Identical CDR3 protein sequences are pooled into one entry, listed with their most common genes and DNA. The authors' filters were not applied to this entry. The sample table records 100,000 or so distinct CDR3 sequences; over 55% of these occur just once. In total, the top ten clones hold just over 9.5% of the sample.

Reading from cysteine to phenylalanine, the CDR3 counts 15 amino acids. Here the CDR3 DNA is all that survives: 45 bases in frame from base 1. The germline V gene yields MNHEY for CDR1 and SVGAGI for CDR2. Comments on this clonotype: Its cognate antigen has yet to be identified. The junction differs from germline at one of its ends, possibly a read error.

This chain joins TRBV6-5 to TRBJ1-2; no D gene call is confident. Sequenced sample: liver tumor tissue from sampling region 5. This specimen's cell subset or site label, interpreted: tumor region T5, tumor centre. The clonotype comes from a woman aged 55-75 years with primary liver carcinoma and hepatitis B virus infection. The nucleotide sequence reads TGTGCCAGCAGTTGGACCGGCCCAAAGAACTATGGCCACACCTTC. Its amino acids are CASSWTGPKNYGHTF.